Listed below are T cell receptor beta chains from one sample, sequenced in a study of control samples from healthy donors and cancer patients. Some clones are missing from TCRdb's copy, which holds only in-frame ones; the method was immunoSEQ multiplex PCR. This sample has 70,000 to 85,000 clones, with about 79% found just once. The specimen was PBMCs. These receptors were taken from a man aged 60 to 69 with head and neck cancer. Each CDR3 is given with its conserved first and last residue. The D gene is left open where the match is weak. Rows give clone size only sometimes, using once, few, many, or a class for an expanded clone.

cdr3_aa: CASSYGTGITNYGYTF
cdr3_nt: TGTGCCAGCAGTTATGGGACAGGGATTACAAACTATGGCTACACCTTC
j_call: TRBJ1-2
v_call: TRBV6-5
d_call: TRBD1
clone_size: .

cdr3_aa: CASSPLWGTETQYF
cdr3_nt: TGTGCCAGTAGCCCTCTTTGGGGGACTGAGACCCAGTACTTC
j_call: TRBJ2-5
v_call: TRBV19
d_call: .
clone_size: .

cdr3_aa: CASTLRPNQFETQYF
cdr3_nt: TGTGCCAGCACTCTCCGTCCCAACCAATTCGAGACCCAGTACTTC
j_call: TRBJ2-5
v_call: TRBV7-8
d_call: .
clone_size: .

cdr3_aa: CASSFSGTGRHEQFF
cdr3_nt: TGTGCCAGCAGCTTTTCCGGGACAGGGAGGCATGAGCAGTTCTTC
j_call: TRBJ2-1
v_call: TRBV13
d_call: TRBD1
clone_size: .

cdr3_aa: CASSYRQGTGNTIYF
cdr3_nt: TGCGCCAGCAGCTATCGACAGGGAACTGGAAACACCATATATTTT
j_call: TRBJ1-3
v_call: TRBV4-1
d_call: TRBD1
clone_size: .

cdr3_aa: CASSLTFEGLVQYF
cdr3_nt: TGTGCCAGCAGCCTTACATTCGAGGGGCTAGTGCAGTACTTC
j_call: TRBJ2-7
v_call: TRBV11-2
d_call: .
clone_size: .

cdr3_aa: CAISEGSGRPTASTGEQYF
cdr3_nt: TGTGCCATCAGTGAAGGTAGCGGGAGGCCCACCGCCTCCACGGGGGAGCAGTACTTC
j_call: TRBJ2-7
v_call: TRBV10-3
d_call: TRBD2
clone_size: .

cdr3_aa: CASSLVGGEQYF
cdr3_nt: TGCGCCAGCAGCTTGGTTGGAGGAGAGCAGTACTTC
j_call: TRBJ2-7
v_call: TRBV5-1
d_call: .
clone_size: .

cdr3_aa: CASSIRRVFLRTATNEKLFF
cdr3_nt: TGTGCCAGTAGTATACGAAGGGTATTTTTAAGGACGGCAACTAATGAAAAACTGTTTTTT
j_call: TRBJ1-4
v_call: TRBV19
d_call: .
clone_size: once

cdr3_aa: CSGGTGETQYF
cdr3_nt: TGCAGCGGGGGGACAGGAGAGACCCAGTACTTC
j_call: TRBJ2-5
v_call: TRBV29-1
d_call: TRBD1
clone_size: .

cdr3_aa: CASSIAPGLFNEQFF
cdr3_nt: TGTGCCAGTAGTATAGCCCCTGGACTATTTAATGAGCAGTTCTTC
j_call: TRBJ2-1
v_call: TRBV19
d_call: .
clone_size: .

cdr3_aa: CASSFSAGAPNQPQHF
cdr3_nt: TGTGCCAGCAGTTTCTCCGCAGGGGCCCCCAATCAGCCCCAGCATTTT
j_call: TRBJ1-5
v_call: TRBV27
d_call: .
clone_size: .

cdr3_aa: CSASHPITDTQYF
cdr3_nt: TGCAGTGCTAGTCACCCTATCACAGATACGCAGTATTTT
j_call: TRBJ2-3
v_call: TRBV20-1
d_call: .
clone_size: once

cdr3_aa: CASSFSVRGQQETQYF
cdr3_nt: TGTGCCAGCAGTTTTAGTGTCAGGGGTCAACAAGAGACCCAGTACTTC
j_call: TRBJ2-5
v_call: TRBV27
d_call: .
clone_size: .

cdr3_aa: CASSRTESTGGHQGEKLFF
cdr3_nt: TGCGCCAGCAGCCGGACAGAATCTACAGGGGGCCATCAAGGAGAAAAACTGTTTTTT
j_call: TRBJ1-4
v_call: TRBV5-1
d_call: TRBD1
clone_size: .

cdr3_aa: CASTPLLSSSYNEQFF
cdr3_nt: TGCGCCAGCACACCTCTACTATCAAGCTCCTACAATGAGCAGTTCTTC
j_call: TRBJ2-1
v_call: TRBV23-1
d_call: .
clone_size: .

cdr3_aa: CSGERDQFF
cdr3_nt: TGCAGTGGGGAGCGGGATCAGTTCTTC
j_call: TRBJ2-1
v_call: TRBV20-1
d_call: TRBD2
clone_size: .

cdr3_aa: CARASWEQYF
cdr3_nt: TGCGCCAGAGCCTCCTGGGAGCAGTACTTC
j_call: TRBJ2-7
v_call: TRBV10-1
d_call: .
clone_size: .

cdr3_aa: CASSYEETQYF
cdr3_nt: TGTGCCAGCAGTTACGAGGAGACCCAGTACTTC
j_call: TRBJ2-5
v_call: TRBV6-2/TRBV6-3
d_call: .
clone_size: .

cdr3_aa: CASSVTGGVGTEAFF
cdr3_nt: TGTGCCAGCAGCGTTACGGGGGGTGTGGGCACTGAAGCTTTCTTT
j_call: TRBJ1-1
v_call: TRBV5-4
d_call: .
clone_size: .

cdr3_aa: CASRTGGGGSYNEQFF
cdr3_nt: TGTGCCAGCAGGACCGGGGGAGGGGGCTCCTACAATGAGCAGTTCTTC
j_call: TRBJ2-1
v_call: TRBV28
d_call: .
clone_size: many